Below, 4 T cell receptor beta chains from the same sample are listed, as sequenced in a study of beta chain features in type 1 diabetes. Their antigens are not known. The whole isolated RNA underwent reverse transcription, so sequencing captured expressed TCRB transcripts. The repertoire was sequenced with immunoSEQ multiplex PCR; TCRdb's copy has only in-frame clones and lacks some. The sample consists of roughly 730,000 clones, roughly 13% of them appearing once. Study-wide results and caveats: Patients with Type 1 diabetes showed moderately but significantly shorter TCRB CDR3s in all four CD4+ subsets.

The sequencing sample was made of naive CD4+ T cells from blood. Receptors were obtained from a man in his late teens or twenties with type 1 diabetes.

J is TRBJ1-1 and V is TRBV19; unclear D gene. Germline CDR1 and CDR2: LNHDA and SQIVND (reference sequence). V lost 2 bases and J 5 bases, leaving 6 bases between the germline ends. This CDR3 is built from 12 residues. The CDR3 DNA reads as TGTGCCAGTAGTATAAGGGAAACTGAAGCTTTCTTT. As protein: CASSIRETEAFF.

This clone was found a few times. The CDR3: CASSYGQRSEAFF. The CDR3 DNA reads as TGTGCCAGCAGTTACGGTCAACGCTCTGAAGCTTTCTTT. The chain has TRBV6-6 and TRBJ1-1; D gene uncertain. Germline assignment: CDR1 MNHNY and CDR2 SVGAGI (reference sequence). The CDR3 consists of 13 residues. Trimming removed 2 bases at V and 6 bases at J, with 10 bases between.

Only a few counts were recorded for this clone. This chain uses TRBV20-1 with TRBJ1-1; the D is unclear. Trimming stripped 0 bases from V and 11 bases from J, with 7 bases between. Looked up from germline, CDR1 is DFQATT and CDR2 is SNEGSKA (reference sequence). CDR3 length: 10 residues. The CDR3 nucleotides read TGCAGTGCTAGAGATCGGTTGGCTTTCTTT. Translation: CSARDRLAFF.

This clone was seen a handful of times. J is TRBJ2-7 and V is TRBV10-3; D unclear. Germline V gene lookup returns CDR1 ENHRY and CDR2 SYGVKD. The CDR3 is made up of 12 amino acids. V was trimmed by 2 bases and J by 3 bases, leaving 5 bases between them. The CDR3 nucleotides are TGTGCCATCAGTGAGAACAGCTACGAGCAGTACTTC. Protein sequence: CAISENSYEQYF.